The text below deals with one T cell receptor beta chain. The source of the sample is a study of T cell changes during pregnancy in multiple sclerosis. CDR1 is SGHRS and CDR2 is YFSETQ in the germline V gene. This CDR3 has 15 amino acids. J lost 7 bases, V lost 4 bases, and 9 bases had no gene match. Profiled with immunoSEQ multiplex PCR; TCRdb holds only in-frame clones, not every one. The sample yields tens of thousands of clones, around 90% seen once. The TCR sequence derives from a female donor with multiple sclerosis, enrolled in a pregnancy study. The V gene is TRBV5-1, the J gene TRBJ2-2; 8 bases are shared with TRBD1. Here the sequenced sample was peripheral blood, taken in the first trimester of pregnancy. The DNA for the CDR3 is TGCGCCAGCAGCCTCCAGGGGGCCAGAGACGGGGAGCTGTTTTTT. Translated, it gives CASSLQGARDGELFF.